A selection of T cell receptor beta chains follows, all from one sample in a study of T cell repertoires in cytomegalovirus infection. Each CDR3 protein gets one entry after TCRdb re-called the reads with MiXCR. The profile covers about 47,000 distinct CDR3 sequences, with roughly 19% appearing a single time and approximately 53% taken by the ten largest. Their antigens remain unidentified. The sequences come from CD8+ T cells from cultured PBMCs, collected from culture after CMV antigen stimulation. The receptor set was obtained from a human donor in good health (CMV status not recorded). Some clones in this sample may be carry-over from other donors' samples. Each CDR3 is given with its conserved first and last residue. A D gene is named only where the DNA matches it firmly. The listing skips clone size in some rows; elsewhere it reads once, few, many or a size class.

D: TRBD1; J: TRBJ2-7; size: many; V: TRBV13; CDR3: CASSAGRGRLEQYF; DNA: TGTGCCAGCAGCGCTGGCAGGGGGCGCCTCGAGCAGTACTTC
D: -; J: TRBJ2-7; size: few; V: TRBV28; CDR3: CASSLLADSLYEQYF; DNA: TGTGCCAGCAGTTTATTAGCCGATAGTCTCTACGAGCAGTACTTC
D: TRBD1; J: TRBJ1-2; size: few; V: TRBV5-5; CDR3: CASRLTGDYGYTF; DNA: TGTGCCAGCAGACTTACAGGGGACTATGGCTACACCTTC
D: -; J: TRBJ2-2; size: -; V: TRBV7-8; CDR3: CASSLLGGGGVELFF; DNA: TGTGCCAGCAGCTTATTAGGGGGGGGGGGAGTGGAGCTGTTTTTT
D: TRBD1; J: TRBJ1-5; size: once; V: TRBV5-1; CDR3: CASSPEGAGFVQPQHF; DNA: TGCGCCAGCAGCCCGGAGGGGGCAGGCTTCGTTCAGCCCCAGCATTTT
D: -; J: TRBJ2-1; size: -; V: TRBV15; CDR3: CATSRRRGAYNEQFF; DNA: TGTGCCACCAGCAGAAGGAGGGGGGCCTACAATGAGCAGTTCTTC
D: TRBD1; J: TRBJ2-7; size: many; V: TRBV4-2; CDR3: CASSQEGTGNYEQYF; DNA: TGTGCCAGCAGCCAAGAGGGGACAGGGAACTACGAGCAGTACTTC
D: -; J: TRBJ2-1; size: -; V: TRBV9; CDR3: CASSVDGGDYNEQFF; DNA: TGTGCCAGCAGCGTAGACGGGGGAGATTACAATGAGCAGTTCTTC
D: TRBD1; J: TRBJ1-1; size: few; V: TRBV19; CDR3: CATGQGGNTEAFF; DNA: TGTGCCACCGGACAGGGGGGGAACACTGAAGCTTTCTTT
D: TRBD1; J: TRBJ2-4; size: few; V: TRBV7-9; CDR3: CASSSWTEQGDIQYF; DNA: TGTGCCAGCAGCTCATGGACCGAGCAGGGGGACATTCAGTACTTC
D: TRBD1; J: TRBJ2-7; size: -; V: TRBV20-1; CDR3: CSASRPKGQGTEQYF; DNA: TGCAGTGCTAGTCGTCCCAAGGGACAGGGGACCGAGCAGTACTTC
D: -; J: TRBJ2-5; size: many; V: TRBV11-1; CDR3: CASRSFPRVEGHQETQYF; DNA: TGTGCCAGCAGATCGTTCCCCAGGGTGGAGGGTCACCAAGAGACCCAGTACTTC
D: -; J: TRBJ2-7; size: -; V: TRBV27; CDR3: CASRIGGPGSEQYF; DNA: TGTGCCAGCAGAATAGGGGGGCCCGGATCCGAGCAGTACTTC
D: TRBD1; J: TRBJ2-7; size: -; V: TRBV30; CDR3: CAWSTGTGYFHEQYF; DNA: TGTGCCTGGAGTACCGGGACAGGGTACTTCCACGAGCAGTACTTC
D: -; J: TRBJ1-6; size: few; V: TRBV27; CDR3: CASSFGGVDSPLHF; DNA: TGTGCCAGCAGTTTCGGGGGGGTGGATTCACCCCTCCACTTT
D: -; J: TRBJ1-1; size: few; V: TRBV5-8; CDR3: CASSLMGGTEAFF; DNA: TGTGCCAGCAGCTTGATGGGGGGAACTGAAGCTTTCTTT
D: TRBD2; J: TRBJ2-5; size: -; V: TRBV12-3/TRBV12-4; CDR3: CASSLGNSGGIPETQYF; DNA: TGTGCCAGCAGTTTAGGGAATAGCGGGGGGATTCCAGAGACCCAGTACTTC
D: -; J: TRBJ1-5; size: -; V: TRBV12-3/TRBV12-4; CDR3: CASSSSGPQHF; DNA: TGTGCCAGCAGCTCCTCTGGGCCCCAGCATTTT
D: -; J: TRBJ2-1; size: -; V: TRBV5-1; CDR3: CASSLGESSLFF; DNA: TGCGCCAGCAGCCTGGGGGAGAGTAGCCTCTTCTTC
D: -; J: TRBJ2-3; size: many; V: TRBV27; CDR3: CASRRPSTDTQYF; DNA: TGTGCCAGCAGGAGACCTAGCACAGATACGCAGTATTTT
D: TRBD2; J: TRBJ2-2; size: -; V: TRBV7-8; CDR3: CASSYRAGVGTGELFF; DNA: TGTGCCAGCAGCTATCGAGCGGGAGTAGGGACCGGGGAGCTGTTTTTT
D: -; J: TRBJ1-1; size: few; V: TRBV7-9; CDR3: CASSPTASPTEAFF; DNA: TGTGCCAGCAGCCCGACTGCTTCCCCGACTGAAGCTTTCTTT
D: -; J: TRBJ2-3; size: -; V: TRBV12-3/TRBV12-4; CDR3: CASSSPAAYGTDTQYF; DNA: TGTGCCAGCAGTTCCCCCGCAGCCTACGGGACAGATACGCAGTATTTT
D: TRBD1; J: TRBJ1-1; size: few; V: TRBV6-6; CDR3: CASSDMTGGSEAFF; DNA: TGTGCCAGCAGTGATATGACAGGGGGCTCTGAAGCTTTCTTT
D: -; J: TRBJ1-1; size: few; V: TRBV19; CDR3: CAISPRGAGGTEAFF; DNA: TGTGCCATCTCACCCCGAGGGGCGGGGGGCACTGAAGCTTTCTTT
D: -; J: TRBJ2-1; size: many; V: TRBV7-3; CDR3: CASSLTGVGNEQFF; DNA: TGTGCCAGCAGCTTAACAGGGGTGGGCAATGAGCAGTTCTTC
D: -; J: TRBJ2-7; size: few; V: TRBV4-1; CDR3: CASSQDPQGRSYEQYF; DNA: TGCGCCAGCAGCCAAGATCCACAGGGAAGATCCTACGAGCAGTACTTC
D: -; J: TRBJ1-3; size: few; V: TRBV27; CDR3: CASSLGLFGNTIYF; DNA: TGTGCCAGCAGTTTGGGCCTATTTGGAAACACCATATATTTT
D: TRBD2; J: TRBJ2-5; size: -; V: TRBV6-5; CDR3: CASSYLGTSGTMETQYF; DNA: TGTGCCAGCAGTTACCTGGGGACTAGCGGGACTATGGAGACCCAGTACTTC
D: TRBD2; J: TRBJ2-5; size: few; V: TRBV12-3/TRBV12-4; CDR3: CASKNEGLAGGYETQYF; DNA: TGTGCCAGCAAAAACGAGGGACTAGCGGGGGGGTATGAGACCCAGTACTTC
D: -; J: TRBJ2-4; size: -; V: TRBV20-1; CDR3: CSASASLAKNIQYF; DNA: TGCAGTGCCTCGGCCAGCCTAGCCAAAAACATTCAGTACTTC
D: -; J: TRBJ2-5; size: few; V: TRBV7-3; CDR3: CASSSSGAGETQYF; DNA: TGTGCCAGCAGCTCCTCAGGGGCGGGGGAGACCCAGTACTTC
D: TRBD2; J: TRBJ2-5; size: many; V: TRBV7-9; CDR3: CASSLSGGETQYF; DNA: TGTGCCAGCAGCTTGTCGGGAGGCGAGACCCAGTACTTC
D: -; J: TRBJ1-6; size: -; V: TRBV9; CDR3: CASSETAIGNSPLHF; DNA: TGTGCCAGCAGCGAGACAGCCATCGGGAATTCACCCCTCCACTTT
D: -; J: TRBJ2-3; size: -; V: TRBV27; CDR3: CASSLGLAQRTDTQYF; DNA: TGTGCCAGCAGTTTAGGGCTAGCGCAACGCACAGATACGCAGTATTTT
D: TRBD2; J: TRBJ2-1; size: few; V: TRBV20-1; CDR3: CSARDPAGTTYNEQFF; DNA: TGCAGTGCTAGAGATCCGGCAGGGACTACTTACAATGAGCAGTTCTTC
D: -; J: TRBJ1-2; size: many; V: TRBV5-1; CDR3: CASSQEGVLGSGYTF; DNA: TGCGCCAGCAGCCAGGAGGGGGTTTTAGGAAGTGGCTACACCTTC
D: -; J: TRBJ2-7; size: -; V: TRBV29-1; CDR3: CSVEEVTPGEQYF; DNA: TGCAGCGTTGAAGAAGTCACCCCAGGAGAGCAGTACTTC
D: -; J: TRBJ2-7; size: few; V: TRBV6-2/TRBV6-3; CDR3: CASSYSAGTYEQYF; DNA: TGTGCCAGCAGTTACTCGGCAGGGACCTACGAGCAGTACTTC
D: -; J: TRBJ2-5; size: -; V: TRBV18; CDR3: CASSPPAEAMQETQYF; DNA: TGTGCCAGCTCACCGCCCGCGGAGGCGATGCAAGAGACCCAGTACTTC